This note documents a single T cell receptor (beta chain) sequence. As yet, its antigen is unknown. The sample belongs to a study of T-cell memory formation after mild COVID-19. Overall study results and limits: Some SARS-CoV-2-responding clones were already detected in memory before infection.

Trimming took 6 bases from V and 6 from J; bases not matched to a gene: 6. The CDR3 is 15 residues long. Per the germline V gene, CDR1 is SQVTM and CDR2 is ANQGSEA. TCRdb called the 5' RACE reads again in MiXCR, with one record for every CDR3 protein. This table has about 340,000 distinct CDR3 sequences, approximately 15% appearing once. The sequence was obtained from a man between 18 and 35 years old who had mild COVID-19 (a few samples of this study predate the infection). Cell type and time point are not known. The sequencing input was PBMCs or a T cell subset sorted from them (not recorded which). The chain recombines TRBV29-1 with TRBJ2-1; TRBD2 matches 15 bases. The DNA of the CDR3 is TGCAGCGTCGGAGGACTAGCGGGGGGGCCCAATGAGCAGTTCTTC. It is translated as CSVGGLAGGPNEQFF.